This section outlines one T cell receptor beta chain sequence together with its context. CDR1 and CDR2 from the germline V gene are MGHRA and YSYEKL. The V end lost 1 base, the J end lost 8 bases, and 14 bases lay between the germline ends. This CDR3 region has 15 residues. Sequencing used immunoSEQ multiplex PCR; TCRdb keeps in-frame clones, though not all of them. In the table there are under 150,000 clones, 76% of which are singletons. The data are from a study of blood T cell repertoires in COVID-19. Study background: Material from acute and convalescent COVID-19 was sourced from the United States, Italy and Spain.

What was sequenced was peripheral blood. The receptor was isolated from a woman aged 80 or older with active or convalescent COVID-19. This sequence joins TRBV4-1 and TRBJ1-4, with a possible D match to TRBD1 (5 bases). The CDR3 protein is CASSQGRGVWEKLFF. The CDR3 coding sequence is TGCGCCAGCAGCCAAGGGAGGGGAGTCTGGGAAAAACTGTTTTTT.